The rows below give T cell receptor beta chains drawn from one sample of a study of regulatory T cells in long-lasting Graves disease. TCRdb called the multiplex PCR reads again in MiXCR, with one record for every CDR3 protein. The sample holds roughly 360,000 distinct CDR3 sequences, roughly 25% seen once. The sequences come from peripheral blood mononuclear cells (PBMCs), collected when the disease was refractory, from a patient treated with antithyroid drugs. The receptors stem from a woman aged 40 to 49 with Graves disease. Each CDR3 is given with its conserved first and last residue. D genes are given only for firm matches. Not all rows give a size; the values are once, few, many and, for expanded clones, a class.

cdr3_aa cdr3_nt v_call d_call j_call clone_size
CACGEVAKNIQYF TGTGCCTGCGGGGAGGTAGCCAAAAACATTCAGTACTTC TRBV30 . TRBJ2-4 few
CASRPLLGSYNEQFF TGTGCCAGCAGGCCCCTATTAGGCTCCTACAATGAGCAGTTCTTC TRBV28 . TRBJ2-1 .
CASKGRRESSVSQPQHF TGTGCCAGCAAAGGTCGGAGAGAATCCTCTGTCAGTCAGCCCCAGCATTTT TRBV2 . TRBJ1-5 many
CASSLTGGDSPLHF TGTGCCAGCAGCCTGACAGGGGGCGATTCACCCCTCCACTTT TRBV12-3/TRBV12-4 TRBD1 TRBJ1-6 many
CASSQDWRGKETQYF TGTGCCAGCAGCCAAGATTGGAGAGGGAAAGAGACCCAGTACTTC TRBV3-1 . TRBJ2-5 many
CASSQGGNEKLFF TGTGCCAGCAGCCAGGGGGGGAATGAAAAACTGTTTTTT TRBV28 TRBD1 TRBJ1-4 many
CASSSGLAGGAKNIQYF TGTGCCAGCAGTTCCGGACTAGCGGGAGGAGCCAAAAACATTCAGTACTTC TRBV6-9 TRBD2 TRBJ2-4 few
CAISAGGTSNQPQHF TGTGCCATCAGTGCGGGGGGGACTAGCAATCAGCCCCAGCATTTT TRBV10-3 . TRBJ1-5 .
CASSSDRDRTNYNSPLHF TGTGCCAGCAGTTCCGACCGGGACAGGACCAATTATAATTCACCCCTCCACTTT TRBV28 TRBD1 TRBJ1-6 many
CASTFISASEQFF TGTGCCAGCACCTTTATATCAGCCAGTGAGCAGTTCTTC TRBV28 . TRBJ2-1 .
CASSDPGLAAYEQYF TGTGCCAGCAGTGACCCGGGACTAGCGGCCTACGAGCAGTACTTC TRBV6-1 TRBD2 TRBJ2-7 many
CASHRGYLVANTGELFF TGTGCCAGCCACAGGGGGTATTTAGTGGCGAACACCGGGGAGCTGTTTTTT TRBV19 TRBD1 TRBJ2-2 .
CSVSQGATNEKLFF TGCAGCGTTAGTCAAGGGGCAACTAATGAAAAACTGTTTTTT TRBV29-1 . TRBJ1-4 .
CASSPLNNFYEQYF TGTGCCAGCAGTCCGCTAAATAATTTCTACGAGCAGTACTTC TRBV6-1 . TRBJ2-7 few
CASSYGPETQYF TGTGCCAGCAGCTACGGGCCGGAGACCCAGTACTTC TRBV7-9 . TRBJ2-5 many
CASSPDPGTLGYSNQPQHF TGTGCCAGCAGTCCCGATCCGGGAACCCTGGGGTATAGCAATCAGCCCCAGCATTTT TRBV27 . TRBJ1-5 .
CASGGADGYTF TGTGCCAGTGGTGGTGCCGATGGCTACACCTTC TRBV7-8 . TRBJ1-2 many
CASSRGPISEAFF TGTGCCAGCAGCAGGGGGCCGATATCTGAAGCTTTCTTT TRBV27 TRBD1 TRBJ1-1 .
CASSWGRELFF TGTGCCAGCAGCTGGGGGCGGGAACTGTTTTTT TRBV7-9 . TRBJ1-4 few
CASRSLSWSPLHF TGTGCCAGCCGGTCCCTATCTTGGTCACCCCTCCACTTT TRBV12-3/TRBV12-4 . TRBJ1-6 many
CASSFSSGGYEQYF TGTGCCAGCAGTTTTTCTAGCGGGGGGTACGAGCAGTACTTC TRBV28 TRBD2 TRBJ2-7 many
CASSLTGVAGNQPQHF TGTGCCAGCAGCTTGACAGGGGTTGCGGGCAATCAGCCCCAGCATTTT TRBV5-5 TRBD1 TRBJ1-5 few
CASRKTPGELFF TGTGCCAGCAGGAAGACTCCCGGGGAGCTGTTTTTT TRBV7-2 . TRBJ2-2 .
CAISPGQGGGDTQYF TGTGCCATCAGCCCGGGACAGGGAGGGGGAGATACGCAGTATTTT TRBV10-3 TRBD1 TRBJ2-3 many
CSARRGRAGEQYF TGCAGTGCTAGGAGAGGGAGGGCGGGCGAGCAGTACTTC TRBV20-1 TRBD2 TRBJ2-7 few
CASRRPLNSPLHF TGTGCCAGCCGTCGGCCACTTAATTCACCCCTCCACTTT TRBV2 . TRBJ1-6 many